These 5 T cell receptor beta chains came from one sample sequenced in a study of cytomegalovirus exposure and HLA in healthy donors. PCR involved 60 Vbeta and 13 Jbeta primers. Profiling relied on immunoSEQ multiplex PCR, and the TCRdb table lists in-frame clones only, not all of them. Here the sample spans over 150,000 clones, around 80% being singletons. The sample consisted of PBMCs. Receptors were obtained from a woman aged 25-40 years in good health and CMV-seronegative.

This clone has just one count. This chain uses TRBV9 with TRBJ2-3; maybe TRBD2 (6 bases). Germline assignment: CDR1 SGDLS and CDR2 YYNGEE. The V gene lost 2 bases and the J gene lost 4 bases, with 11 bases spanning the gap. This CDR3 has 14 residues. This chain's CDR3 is CASSVRSSADTQYF. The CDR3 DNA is TGTGCCAGCAGCGTTAGGTCTAGCGCAGATACGCAGTATTTT.

The CDR3 is CARGTRLSYEQYF. In nucleotides, the CDR3 is TGTGCCAGAGGGACAAGACTTTCCTACGAGCAGTACTTC. The V gene is TRBV27, the J gene TRBJ2-7; TRBD1 might be the D (6 bases). The CDR3 is 13 amino acids. The V end was cut by 9 bases, the J end by 1 base, with 13 bases between. CDR1 is MNHEY and CDR2 is SMNVEV in the germline V gene (reference sequence).

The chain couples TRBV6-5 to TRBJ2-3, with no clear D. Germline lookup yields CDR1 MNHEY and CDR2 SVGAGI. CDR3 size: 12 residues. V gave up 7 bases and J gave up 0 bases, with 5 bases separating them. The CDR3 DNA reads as TGTGCCAGCATTAGCAGCACAGATACGCAGTATTTT. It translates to CASISSTDTQYF.

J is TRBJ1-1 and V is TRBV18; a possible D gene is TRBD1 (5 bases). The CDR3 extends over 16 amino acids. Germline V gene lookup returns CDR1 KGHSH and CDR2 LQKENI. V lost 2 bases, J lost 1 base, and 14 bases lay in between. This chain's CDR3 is CASSPTGRGGNTEAFF. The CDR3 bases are TGTGCCAGCTCACCAACCGGTAGGGGAGGGAACACTGAAGCTTTCTTT.

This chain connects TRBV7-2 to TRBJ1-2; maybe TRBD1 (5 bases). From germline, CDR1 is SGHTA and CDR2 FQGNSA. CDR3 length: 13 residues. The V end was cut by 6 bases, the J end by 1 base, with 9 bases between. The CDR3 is CASRPDSNYGYTF. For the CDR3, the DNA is TGTGCCAGCAGACCCGACAGTAACTATGGCTACACCTTC.